The clone carrying this T cell receptor (beta chain) was seen a handful of times. Its cognate antigen is unknown. The data are from a study of beta chain features in type 1 diabetes. CDR3 length: 16 amino acids. Germline V CDR1 and CDR2: GTSNPN, SVGIG (reference sequence). The V end lost 4 bases, the J end lost 4 bases, and 17 bases lay between the germline ends. Study-wide findings and caveats: For Type 1 diabetes patients, all four CD4+ subsets carried TCRB CDR3s that were moderately but significantly shorter.

Expressed TCRB transcripts were sequenced, since all the RNA that had been isolated was reverse transcribed. Clones were sequenced by immunoSEQ multiplex PCR, and TCRdb holds only the in-frame ones, with some missing. The top ten hold around 0.016% of the sample, which has a few hundred thousand clones, about 14% seen once. The sample comprised naive CD4+ T cells from blood. The chain couples TRBV30 to TRBJ2-6, with a tentative D call TRBD1 (6 bases). The receptor was derived from a woman younger than 35 with type 1 diabetes. The chain's CDR3 is CAWILGGGAGANVLTF. As DNA, the CDR3 is TGTGCCTGGATCTTGGGTGGGGGCGCCGGGGCCAACGTCCTGACTTTC.